The 11 T cell receptor beta chains listed next were all sequenced from one sample in a study of blood T cell repertoires in COVID-19. Repertoires were generated with immunoSEQ multiplex PCR, while TCRdb's copy carries only in-frame clones and drops some. The repertoire holds about 49,000 clones, approximately 87% seen once, with 4.5% to 6% in the top ten. Material: peripheral blood. These receptors originate from a human donor in a cohort sampled during active COVID-19.

This sequence joins TRBV24-1 and TRBJ2-1, with 10 bases lining up with TRBD2. This CDR3 is built from 16 residues. Germline V gives CDR1 KGHDR, CDR2 SFDVKD. Trimming at V came to 5 bases and at J to 2 bases, leaving 5 bases not matched to a gene. The DNA of the CDR3 is TGTGCCACCAGTGGGAGTAGCGGGGGGACCTACAATGAGCAGTTCTTC. Encoded protein: CATSGSSGGTYNEQFF.

CDR3 amino acids: CASSYADGRLVFF. Written as DNA, the CDR3 is TGTGCCAGCAGCTACGCCGACGGTCGACTAGTGTTCTTC. V is TRBV7-2 and J is TRBJ2-1, with D tentatively TRBD2 (6 bases). V lost 4 bases and J lost 15, with 19 bases in between. The CDR3 totals 13 residues. Germline CDR1 SGHTA, CDR2 FQGNSA.

V is TRBV11-2 and J is TRBJ2-7, with TRBD2 matching 10 bases. Per germline, CDR1 SGHAT and CDR2 FQNNGV. CDR3 length: 16 residues. Trimming cost V 1 base and J 0 bases; bases outside gene matches: 3. CDR3 coding DNA: TGTGCCAGCAGCTTAGGGACTAGCGGCTTCTCCTACGAGCAGTACTTC. It is translated as CASSLGTSGFSYEQYF.

This chain joins TRBV2 and TRBJ1-2; D is perhaps TRBD1 (5 bases). CDR1 SNHLY and CDR2 FYNNEI come from the germline V gene. The CDR3 sequence is 13 residues long. This CDR3 is CASQAGSNYGYTF. The CDR3 DNA is TGTGCAAGTCAGGCAGGGTCCAACTATGGCTACACCTTC.

As DNA, the CDR3 is TGTGCCAGCAGCAAACGGACCGACAGCTCTGGAAACACCATATATTTT. Residues: CASSKRTDSSGNTIYF. The V gene is TRBV7-6, the J gene TRBJ1-3; D is possibly TRBD1 (5 bases). Trimming pared 5 bases from V and 0 bases from J, leaving 14 bases between. This CDR3 spans 16 amino acids. From germline, CDR1 is SGHVS and CDR2 FNYEAQ.

V usage is TRBV5-4 and J usage is TRBJ2-7; a possible D gene is TRBD2 (6 bases). Looked up from germline, CDR1 is SGHNT and CDR2 is YYREEE (reference sequence). V gave up 0 bases and J gave up 0 bases, with 13 bases separating them. The CDR3 totals 16 residues. CDR3 amino acids: CASSLVGSGSSYEQYF. In DNA, the CDR3 is TGTGCCAGCAGCTTGGTGGGTAGCGGAAGCTCCTACGAGCAGTACTTC.

This clone was detected once. The chain combines TRBV6-5 with TRBJ2-5; TRBD2 might be the D (5 bases). V lost 2 bases to trimming and J lost 7 bases, with 11 bases between them. Germline assignment: CDR1 MNHEY and CDR2 SVGAGI. The CDR3 runs to 13 residues. CDR3 amino acids: CASSYRPGGTQYF. CDR3 sequence (DNA): TGTGCCAGCAGTTACAGACCAGGAGGGACCCAGTACTTC.

The genes are TRBV10-3 and TRBJ2-3; D perhaps matches TRBD2 (7 bases). This CDR3 spans 16 amino acids. Trimming took off 0 bases at V and 2 bases at J, with 12 bases between the two ends. Germline lookup yields CDR1 ENHRY and CDR2 SYGVKD. The CDR3: CAISESAGAYTDTQYF. The CDR3 nucleotides read TGTGCCATCAGTGAGTCTGCGGGGGCGTACACAGATACGCAGTATTTT.

This clone has just one count. An end of the junction differs from the germline gene, which may be a read error. The chain is built from TRBV5-1 and TRBJ2-1, with a weak D call TRBD2 (5 bases). The CDR3 spans 12 residues. Germline V lookup: CDR1 SGHRS, CDR2 YFSETQ. As DNA, the CDR3 is TGCACCAGCAGCTTGGTAGGAGGCGAGCAGTTCTTC. Its protein product is CTSSLVGGEQFF.

This chain links TRBV6-6 with TRBJ2-3; 14 bases align to TRBD2. V was clipped by 7 bases and J by 4 bases; unmatched bases: 4. There are 15 residues in the CDR3. Germline CDR1 MNHNY, CDR2 SVGAGI (reference sequence). In nucleotides, the CDR3 is TGTGCCAGCACAAGGGGACTAGCGGGAGCAGATACGCAGTATTTT. As protein: CASTRGLAGADTQYF.

The chain joins TRBV9 to TRBJ2-1, with 11 bases aligning to TRBD2. V shed 0 bases and J 0 bases; nucleotides not matched to a gene: 5. CDR3 length: 18 residues. The germline V gene encodes CDR1 SGDLS and CDR2 YYNGEE. CDR3 DNA sequence: TGTGCCAGCAGCGTAGTAGGACTAGCGGGTTTCTCCTACAATGAGCAGTTCTTC. It codes for CASSVVGLAGFSYNEQFF.